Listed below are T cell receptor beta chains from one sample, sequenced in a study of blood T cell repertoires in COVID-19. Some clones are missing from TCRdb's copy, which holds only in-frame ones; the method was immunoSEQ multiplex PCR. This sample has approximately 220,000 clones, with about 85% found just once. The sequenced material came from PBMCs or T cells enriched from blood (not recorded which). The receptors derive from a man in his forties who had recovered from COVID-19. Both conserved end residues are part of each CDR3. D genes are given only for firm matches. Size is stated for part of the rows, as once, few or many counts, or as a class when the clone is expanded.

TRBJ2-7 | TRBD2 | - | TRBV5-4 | CASSLFGGRAGREQYF | TGTGCCAGCAGCTTGTTCGGCGGGAGGGCCGGGCGCGAGCAGTACTTC
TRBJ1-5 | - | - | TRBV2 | CASRMTETNQPQHF | TGTGCCAGCAGGATGACAGAAACCAATCAGCCCCAGCATTTT
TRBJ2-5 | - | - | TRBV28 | CASSLGRYQETQYF | TGTGCCAGCAGTTTAGGTAGATACCAAGAGACCCAGTACTTC
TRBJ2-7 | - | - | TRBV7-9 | CASSLEGGKPCEQYF | TGTGCCAGCAGCTTAGAAGGAGGGAAACCCTGCGAGCAGTACTTC
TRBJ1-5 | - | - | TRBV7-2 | CASSRTVNQPQHF | TGTGCCAGCAGTCGGACAGTAAATCAGCCCCAGCATTTT
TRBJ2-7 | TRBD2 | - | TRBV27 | CASSLSPVAGGSYEQYF | TGTGCCAGCAGTTTATCCCCGGTAGCGGGAGGGTCCTACGAGCAGTACTTC
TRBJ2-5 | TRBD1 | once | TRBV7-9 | CASSYRDRGEETQYF | TGTGCCAGCAGCTACCGGGACAGGGGTGAAGAGACCCAGTACTTC
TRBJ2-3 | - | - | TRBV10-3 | CAISESGYADTQYF | TGTGCCATCAGTGAGTCGGGCTACGCAGATACGCAGTATTTT
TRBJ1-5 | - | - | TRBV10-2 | CASSPSDRPTIRAQHF | TGCGCCAGCAGCCCTTCCGACAGGCCCACAATCAGGGCCCAGCATTTT
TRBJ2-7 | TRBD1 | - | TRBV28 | CASSPGTVPYF | TGTGCCAGCAGTCCAGGGACAGTTCCGTACTTC